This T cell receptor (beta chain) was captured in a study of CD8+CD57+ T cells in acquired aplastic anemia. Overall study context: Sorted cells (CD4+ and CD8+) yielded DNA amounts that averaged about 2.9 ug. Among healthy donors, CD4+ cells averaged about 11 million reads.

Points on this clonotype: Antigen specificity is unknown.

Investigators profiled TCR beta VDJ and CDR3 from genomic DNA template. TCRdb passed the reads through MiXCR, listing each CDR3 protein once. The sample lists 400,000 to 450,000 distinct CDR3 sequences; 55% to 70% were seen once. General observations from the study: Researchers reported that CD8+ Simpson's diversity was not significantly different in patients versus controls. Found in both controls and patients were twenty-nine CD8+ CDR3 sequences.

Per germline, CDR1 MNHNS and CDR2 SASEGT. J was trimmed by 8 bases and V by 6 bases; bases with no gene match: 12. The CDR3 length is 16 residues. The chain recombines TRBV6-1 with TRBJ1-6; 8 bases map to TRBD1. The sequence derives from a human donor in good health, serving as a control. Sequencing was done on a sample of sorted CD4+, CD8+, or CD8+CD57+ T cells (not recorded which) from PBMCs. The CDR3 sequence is CASRADRGHADSPLHF. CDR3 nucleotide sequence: TGTGCCAGCAGAGCCGACAGGGGCCACGCAGATTCACCCCTCCACTTT.